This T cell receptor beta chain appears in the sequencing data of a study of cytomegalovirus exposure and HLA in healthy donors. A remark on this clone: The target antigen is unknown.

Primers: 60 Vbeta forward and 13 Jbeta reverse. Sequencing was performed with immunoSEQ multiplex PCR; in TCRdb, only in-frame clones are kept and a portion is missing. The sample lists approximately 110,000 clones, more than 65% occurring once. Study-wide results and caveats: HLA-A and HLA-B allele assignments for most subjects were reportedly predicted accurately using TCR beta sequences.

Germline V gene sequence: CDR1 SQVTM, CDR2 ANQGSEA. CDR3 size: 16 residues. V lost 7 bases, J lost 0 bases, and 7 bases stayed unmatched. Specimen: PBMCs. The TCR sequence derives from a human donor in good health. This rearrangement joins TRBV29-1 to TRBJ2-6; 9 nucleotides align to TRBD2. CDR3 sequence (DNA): TGCAGCGCAATAGCGGGGGTCCCCTCTGGGGCCAACGTCCTGACTTTC. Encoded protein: CSAIAGVPSGANVLTF.